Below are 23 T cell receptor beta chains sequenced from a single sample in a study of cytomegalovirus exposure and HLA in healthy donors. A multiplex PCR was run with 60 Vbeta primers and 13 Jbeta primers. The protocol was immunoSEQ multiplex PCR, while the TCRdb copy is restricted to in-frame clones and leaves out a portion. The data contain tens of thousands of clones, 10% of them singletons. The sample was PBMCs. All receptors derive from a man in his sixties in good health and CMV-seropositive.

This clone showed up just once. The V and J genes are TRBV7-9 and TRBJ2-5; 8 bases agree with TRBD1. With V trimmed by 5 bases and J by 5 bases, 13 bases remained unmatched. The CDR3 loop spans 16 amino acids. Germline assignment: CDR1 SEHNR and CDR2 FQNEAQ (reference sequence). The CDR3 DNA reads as TGTGCCAGCAGCCCGCCGGACAGGGAGTTCTGGGAGACCCAGTACTTC. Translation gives CASSPPDREFWETQYF.

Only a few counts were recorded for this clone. DNA for the CDR3: TGCGCCAGCAGCCAAATCGAAAGCGAGACCCAGTACTTC. Translation: CASSQIESETQYF. This sequence joins TRBV4-1 and TRBJ2-5; D not resolved. Germline-derived CDR1 and CDR2 are MGHRA and YSYEKL. The CDR3 has 13 residues. V dropped 2 bases and J dropped 5 bases, with 9 bases sitting between them.

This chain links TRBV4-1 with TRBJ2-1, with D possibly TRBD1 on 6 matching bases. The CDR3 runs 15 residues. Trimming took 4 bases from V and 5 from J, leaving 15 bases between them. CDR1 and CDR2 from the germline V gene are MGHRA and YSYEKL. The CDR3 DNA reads TGCGCCAGCAGCCCAGGGTGGGGGCCCAACAATGAGCAGTTCTTC. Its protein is CASSPGWGPNNEQFF.

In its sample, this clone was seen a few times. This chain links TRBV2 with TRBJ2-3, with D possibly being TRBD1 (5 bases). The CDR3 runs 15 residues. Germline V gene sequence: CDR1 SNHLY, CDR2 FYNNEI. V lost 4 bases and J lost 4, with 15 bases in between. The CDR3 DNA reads TGTGCCAGCAGTGCCCAGGGCTCAAGCGCAGATACGCAGTATTTT. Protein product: CASSAQGSSADTQYF.

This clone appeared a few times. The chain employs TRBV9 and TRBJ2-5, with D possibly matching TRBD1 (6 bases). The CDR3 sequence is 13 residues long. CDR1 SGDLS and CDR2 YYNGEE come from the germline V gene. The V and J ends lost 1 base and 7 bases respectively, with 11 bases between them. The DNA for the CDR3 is TGTGCCAGCAGCGTATCCCAGGGGCGGACCCAGTACTTC. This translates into CASSVSQGRTQYF. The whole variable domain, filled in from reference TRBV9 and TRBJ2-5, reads DSGVTQTPKHLITATGQRVTLRCSPRSGDLSVYWYQQSLDQGLQFLIQYYNGEERAKGNILERFSAQQFPDLHSELNLSSLELGDSALYFCASSVSQGRTQYFGPGTRLLVL.

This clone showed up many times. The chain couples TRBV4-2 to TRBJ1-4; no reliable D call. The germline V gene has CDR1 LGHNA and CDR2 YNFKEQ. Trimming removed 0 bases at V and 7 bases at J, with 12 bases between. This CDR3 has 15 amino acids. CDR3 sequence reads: CASSQELSRLEKLFF. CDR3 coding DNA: TGTGCCAGCAGCCAAGAGTTAAGCAGACTTGAAAAACTGTTTTTT.

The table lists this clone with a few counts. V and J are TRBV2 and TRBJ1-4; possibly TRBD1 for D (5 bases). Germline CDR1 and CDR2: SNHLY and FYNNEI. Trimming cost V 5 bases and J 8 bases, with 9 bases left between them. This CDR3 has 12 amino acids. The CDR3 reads CASSQGGEKLFF. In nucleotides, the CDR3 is TGTGCCAGCAGTCAGGGTGGGGAAAAACTGTTTTTT. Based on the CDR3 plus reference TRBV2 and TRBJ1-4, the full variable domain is EPEVTQTPSHQVTQMGQEVILRCVPISNHLYFYWYRQILGQKVEFLVSFYNNEISEKSEIFDDQFSVERPDGSNFTLKIRSTKLEDSAMYFCASSQGGEKLFFGSGTQLSVL.

CDR3 amino acids: CASSFGGIQETQYF. CDR3 nucleotides: TGTGCCAGCAGTTTTGGAGGAATCCAAGAGACCCAGTACTTC. The genes are TRBV28 and TRBJ2-5; TRBD2 might be the D (5 bases). V lost 3 bases and J 1 base, leaving 9 bases between the germline ends. This CDR3 contains 14 residues. CDR1 MDHEN and CDR2 SYDVKM come from the germline V gene.

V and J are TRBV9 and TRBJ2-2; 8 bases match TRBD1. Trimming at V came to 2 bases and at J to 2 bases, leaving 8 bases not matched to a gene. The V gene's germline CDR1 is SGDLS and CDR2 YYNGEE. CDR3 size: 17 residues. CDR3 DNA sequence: TGTGCCAGCAGCGTTAACAGGGGGAGTAGAAACACCGGGGAGCTGTTTTTT. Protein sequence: CASSVNRGSRNTGELFF.

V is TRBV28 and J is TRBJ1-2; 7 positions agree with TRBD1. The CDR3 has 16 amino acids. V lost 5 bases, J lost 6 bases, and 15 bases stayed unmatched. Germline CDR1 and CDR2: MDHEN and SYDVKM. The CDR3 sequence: CASSNPGTARGHGYTF. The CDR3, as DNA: TGTGCCAGCAGTAATCCAGGGACAGCCCGGGGGCATGGCTACACCTTC.

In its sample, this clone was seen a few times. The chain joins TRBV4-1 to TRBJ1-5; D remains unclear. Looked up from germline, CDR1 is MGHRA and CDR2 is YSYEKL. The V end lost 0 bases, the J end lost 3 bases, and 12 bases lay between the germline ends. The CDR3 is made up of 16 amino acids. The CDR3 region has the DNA TGCGCCAGCAGCCAAGAAGCATCAGGTCTCAATCAGCCCCAGCATTTT. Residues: CASSQEASGLNQPQHF.

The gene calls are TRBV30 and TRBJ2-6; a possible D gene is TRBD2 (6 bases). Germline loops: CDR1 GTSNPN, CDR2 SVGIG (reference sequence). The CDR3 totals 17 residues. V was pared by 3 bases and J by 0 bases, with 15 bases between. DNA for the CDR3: TGTGCCTGGAGGTCCGGGACTCTGAACTCTGGGGCCAACGTCCTGACTTTC. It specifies CAWRSGTLNSGANVLTF.

The CDR3 spells CASSYVPGLAGGCSYNEQFF. The CDR3 region has the DNA TGTGCCAGCAGTTACGTTCCGGGACTAGCGGGGGGGTGCTCCTACAATGAGCAGTTCTTC. The chain is built from TRBV6-9 and TRBJ2-1; 16 nucleotides align to TRBD2. The CDR3 extends over 20 amino acids. CDR1 is MNHGY, CDR2 SVAAGI, per germline. V was pared by 3 bases and J by 0 bases, with 8 bases of the junction left unmatched.

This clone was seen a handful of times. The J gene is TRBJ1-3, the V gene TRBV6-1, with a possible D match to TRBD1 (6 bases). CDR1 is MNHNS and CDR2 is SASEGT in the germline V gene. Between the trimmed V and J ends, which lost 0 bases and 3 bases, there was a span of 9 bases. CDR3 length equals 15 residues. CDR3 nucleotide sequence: TGTGCCAGCAGTGAAGCGACAGGTAGTGGAAACACCATATATTTT. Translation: CASSEATGSGNTIYF.

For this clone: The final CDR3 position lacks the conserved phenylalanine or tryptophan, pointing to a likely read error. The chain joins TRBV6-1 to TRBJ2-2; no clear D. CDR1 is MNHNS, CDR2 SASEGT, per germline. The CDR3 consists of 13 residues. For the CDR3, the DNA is TGTGCCGGTCACGACTCGAACACAGGGGAGCTGTTTTTG. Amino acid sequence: CAGHDSNTGELFL.

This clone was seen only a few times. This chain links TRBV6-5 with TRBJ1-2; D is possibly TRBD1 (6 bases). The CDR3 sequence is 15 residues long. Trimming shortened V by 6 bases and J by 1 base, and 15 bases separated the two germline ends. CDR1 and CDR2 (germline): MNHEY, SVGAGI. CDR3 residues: CASRGAGEINYGYTF. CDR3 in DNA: TGTGCCAGCAGGGGGGCCGGGGAGATTAACTATGGCTACACCTTC.

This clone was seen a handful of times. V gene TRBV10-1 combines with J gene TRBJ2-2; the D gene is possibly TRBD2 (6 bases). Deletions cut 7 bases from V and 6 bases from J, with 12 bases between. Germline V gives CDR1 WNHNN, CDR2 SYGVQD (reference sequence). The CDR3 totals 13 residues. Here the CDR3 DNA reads TGCGCCAGCACCCGGACTATCCCCGGGGAGCTGTTTTTT. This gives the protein CASTRTIPGELFF.

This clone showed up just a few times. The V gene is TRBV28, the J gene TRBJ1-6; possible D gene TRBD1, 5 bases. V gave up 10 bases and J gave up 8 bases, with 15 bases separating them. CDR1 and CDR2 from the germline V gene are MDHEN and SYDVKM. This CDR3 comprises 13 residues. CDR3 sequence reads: CATSGGWDSPLHF. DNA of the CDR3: TGTGCCACCTCGGGGGGGTGGGATTCACCCCTCCACTTT.

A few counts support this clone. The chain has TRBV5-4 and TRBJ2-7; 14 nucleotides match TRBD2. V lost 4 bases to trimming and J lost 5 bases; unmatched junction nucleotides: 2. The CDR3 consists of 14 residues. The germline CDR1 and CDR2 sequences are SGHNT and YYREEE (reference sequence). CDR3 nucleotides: TGTGCCAGCAGCCGGGGACTAGCGGGAGACGAGCAGTACTTC. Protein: CASSRGLAGDEQYF.

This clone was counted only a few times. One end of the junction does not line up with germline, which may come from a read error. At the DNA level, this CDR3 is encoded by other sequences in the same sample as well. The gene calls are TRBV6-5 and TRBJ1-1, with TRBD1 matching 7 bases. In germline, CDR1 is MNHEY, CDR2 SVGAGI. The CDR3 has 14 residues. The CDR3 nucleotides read TGTGCCAGCAGCCGGACAGGTGTCAACACTGAAGCTTTTTTT. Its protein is CASSRTGVNTEAFF.

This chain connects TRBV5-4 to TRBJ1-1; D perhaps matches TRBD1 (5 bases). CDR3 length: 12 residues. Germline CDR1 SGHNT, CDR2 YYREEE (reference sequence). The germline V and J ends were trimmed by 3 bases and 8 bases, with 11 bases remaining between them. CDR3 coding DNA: TGTGCCAGCAGCTCGACTCGGGGGGAAGCTTTCTTT. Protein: CASSSTRGEAFF.

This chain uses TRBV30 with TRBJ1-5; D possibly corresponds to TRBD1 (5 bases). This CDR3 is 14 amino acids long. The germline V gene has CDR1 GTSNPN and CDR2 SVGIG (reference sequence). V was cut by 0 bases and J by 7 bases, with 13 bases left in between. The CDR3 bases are TGTGCCTGGAGTGTACTTGGGGCGGCCCAGCCCCAGCATTTT. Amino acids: CAWSVLGAAQPQHF.

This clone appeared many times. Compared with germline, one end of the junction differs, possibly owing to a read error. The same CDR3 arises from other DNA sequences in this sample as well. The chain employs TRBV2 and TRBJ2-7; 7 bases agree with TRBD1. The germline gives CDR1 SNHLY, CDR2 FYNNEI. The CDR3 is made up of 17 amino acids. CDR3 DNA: TGTGCCAGCAGTGAATTTAGCACCCCCGGGACAGACTACGAGAAGTACTTT. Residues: CASSEFSTPGTDYEKYF.